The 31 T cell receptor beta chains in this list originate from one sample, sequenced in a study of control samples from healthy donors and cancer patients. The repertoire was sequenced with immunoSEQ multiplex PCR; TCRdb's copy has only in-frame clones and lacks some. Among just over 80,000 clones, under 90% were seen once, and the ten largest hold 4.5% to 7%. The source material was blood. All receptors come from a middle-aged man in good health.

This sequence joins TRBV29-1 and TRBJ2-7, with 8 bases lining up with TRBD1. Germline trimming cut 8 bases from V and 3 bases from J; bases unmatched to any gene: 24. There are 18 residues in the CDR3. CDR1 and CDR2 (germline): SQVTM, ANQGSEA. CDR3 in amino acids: CSIMDRDNRIGAFYEQYF. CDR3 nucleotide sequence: TGCAGCATCATGGACAGGGATAATCGAATAGGTGCATTCTACGAGCAGTACTTC.

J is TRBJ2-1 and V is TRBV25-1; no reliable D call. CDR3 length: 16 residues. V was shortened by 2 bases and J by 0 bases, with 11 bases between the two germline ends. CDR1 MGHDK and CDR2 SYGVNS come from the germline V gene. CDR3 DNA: TGTGCCAGCAGTGAAAGGCCCTCCAGCTCCTACAATGAGCAGTTCTTC. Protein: CASSERPSSSYNEQFF.

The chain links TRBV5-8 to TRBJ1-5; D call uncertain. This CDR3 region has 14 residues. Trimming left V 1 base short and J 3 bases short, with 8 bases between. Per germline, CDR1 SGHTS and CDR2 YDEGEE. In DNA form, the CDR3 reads TGTGCCAGCAGCTTGAGTGTAAACAATCAGCCCCAGCATTTT. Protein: CASSLSVNNQPQHF. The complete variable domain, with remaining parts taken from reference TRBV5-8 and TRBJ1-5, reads EAGVTQSPTHLIKTRGQQATLRCSPISGHTSVYWYQQALGLGLQFLLWYDEGEERNRGNFPPRFSGRQFPNYSSELNVNALELEDSALYLCASSLSVNNQPQHFGDGTRLSIL.

CDR3 amino acids: CASSQCLRAAGETDTQYF. The CDR3 coding sequence is TGCGCCAGCAGTCAATGCCTCCGGGCAGCGGGGGAAACAGATACGCAGTATTTT. This sequence joins TRBV23-1 and TRBJ2-3; the match to TRBD2 covers 8 bases. TRBV23-1 is recorded as an ORF, its role being uncertain. V lost 1 base and J lost 3; bases outside the gene matches: 12. The CDR3 totals 18 residues.

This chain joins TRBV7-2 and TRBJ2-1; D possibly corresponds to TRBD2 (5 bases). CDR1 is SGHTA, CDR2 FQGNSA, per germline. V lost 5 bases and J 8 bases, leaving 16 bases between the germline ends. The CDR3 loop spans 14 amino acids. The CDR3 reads CASSPVAAGDEQFF. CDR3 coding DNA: TGTGCCAGCAGCCCAGTCGCCGCCGGGGATGAGCAGTTCTTC. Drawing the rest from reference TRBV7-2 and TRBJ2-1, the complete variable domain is GAGVSQSPSNKVTEKGKDVELRCDPISGHTALYWYRQSLGQGLEFLIYFQGNSAPDKSGLPSDRFSAERTGGSVSTLTIQRTQQEDSAVYLCASSPVAAGDEQFFGPGTRLTVL.

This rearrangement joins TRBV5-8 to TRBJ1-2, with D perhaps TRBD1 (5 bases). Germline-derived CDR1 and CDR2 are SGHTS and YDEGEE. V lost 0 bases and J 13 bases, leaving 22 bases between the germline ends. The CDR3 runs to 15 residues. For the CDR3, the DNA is TGTGCCAGCAGCTTGGGGGACGGGGGAATTCAGAGAGGCACCTTC. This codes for CASSLGDGGIQRGTF.

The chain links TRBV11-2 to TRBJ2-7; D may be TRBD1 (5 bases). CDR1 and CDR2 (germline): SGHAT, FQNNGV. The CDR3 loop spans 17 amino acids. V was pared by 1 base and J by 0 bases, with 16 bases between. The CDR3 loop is CASSLAKLQGYSYEQYF. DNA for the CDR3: TGTGCCAGCAGCTTAGCCAAGCTTCAGGGTTACTCCTACGAGCAGTACTTC.

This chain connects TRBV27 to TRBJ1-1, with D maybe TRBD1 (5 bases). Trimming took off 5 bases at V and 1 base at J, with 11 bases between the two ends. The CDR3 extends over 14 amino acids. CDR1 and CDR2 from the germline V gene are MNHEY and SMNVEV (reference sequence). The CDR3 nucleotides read TGTGCCAGCAGTCTAGGACATCAGAACACTGAAGCTTTCTTT. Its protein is CASSLGHQNTEAFF.

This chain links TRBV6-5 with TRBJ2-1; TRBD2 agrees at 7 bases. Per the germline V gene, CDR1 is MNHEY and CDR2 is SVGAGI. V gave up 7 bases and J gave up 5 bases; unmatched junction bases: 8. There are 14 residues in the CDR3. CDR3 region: CASKTSTNHNEQFF. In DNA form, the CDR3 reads TGTGCCAGCAAGACTAGCACCAACCACAATGAGCAGTTCTTC.

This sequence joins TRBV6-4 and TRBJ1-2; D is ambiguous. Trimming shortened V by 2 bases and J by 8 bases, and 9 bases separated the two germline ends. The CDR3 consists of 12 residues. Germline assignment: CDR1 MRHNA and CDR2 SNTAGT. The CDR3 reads CASSDSLGGYTF. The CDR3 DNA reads TGTGCCAGCAGTGACAGTCTGGGCGGCTACACCTTC.

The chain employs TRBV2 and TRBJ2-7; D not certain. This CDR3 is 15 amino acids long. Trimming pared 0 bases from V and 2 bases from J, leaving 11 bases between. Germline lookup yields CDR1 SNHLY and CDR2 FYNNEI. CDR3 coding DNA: TGTGCCAGCAGTGAAGCCCCCACCAGAACCTACGAGCAGTACTTC. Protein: CASSEAPTRTYEQYF.

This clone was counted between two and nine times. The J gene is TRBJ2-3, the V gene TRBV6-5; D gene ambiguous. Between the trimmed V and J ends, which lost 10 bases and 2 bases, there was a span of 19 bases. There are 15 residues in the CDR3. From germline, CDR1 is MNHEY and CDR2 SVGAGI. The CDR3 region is CATRPRVGPTDTQYF. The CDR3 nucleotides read TGTGCCACCCGCCCTAGGGTCGGACCCACAGATACGCAGTATTTT.

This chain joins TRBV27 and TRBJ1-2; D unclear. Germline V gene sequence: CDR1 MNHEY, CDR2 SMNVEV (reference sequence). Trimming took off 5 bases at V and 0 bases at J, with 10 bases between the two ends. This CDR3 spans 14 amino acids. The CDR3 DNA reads TGTGCCAGCAGTCCCTTCGGGACTAACTATGGCTACACCTTC. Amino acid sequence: CASSPFGTNYGYTF.

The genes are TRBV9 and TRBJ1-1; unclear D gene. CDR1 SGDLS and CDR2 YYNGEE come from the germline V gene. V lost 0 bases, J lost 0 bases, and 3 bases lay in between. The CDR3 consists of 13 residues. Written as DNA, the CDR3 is TGTGCCAGCAGCGTAGCAGTGAACACTGAAGCTTTCTTT. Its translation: CASSVAVNTEAFF. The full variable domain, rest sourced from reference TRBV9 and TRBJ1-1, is DSGVTQTPKHLITATGQRVTLRCSPRSGDLSVYWYQQSLDQGLQFLIQYYNGEERAKGNILERFSAQQFPDLHSELNLSSLELGDSALYFCASSVAVNTEAFFGQGTRLTVV.

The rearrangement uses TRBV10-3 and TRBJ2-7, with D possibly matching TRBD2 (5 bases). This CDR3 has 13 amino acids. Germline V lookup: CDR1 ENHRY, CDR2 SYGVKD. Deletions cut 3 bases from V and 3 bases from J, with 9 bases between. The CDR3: CAISDAGGYEQYF. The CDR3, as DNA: TGTGCCATCAGTGATGCAGGAGGCTACGAGCAGTACTTC.

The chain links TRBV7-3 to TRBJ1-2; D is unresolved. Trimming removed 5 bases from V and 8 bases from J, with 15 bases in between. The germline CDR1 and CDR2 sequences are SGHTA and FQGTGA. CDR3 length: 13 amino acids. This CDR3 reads CASSPSGGSGYTF. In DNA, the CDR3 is TGTGCCAGCAGCCCCTCGGGCGGGAGCGGCTACACCTTC. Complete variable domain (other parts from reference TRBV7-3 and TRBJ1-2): GAGVSQTPSNKVTEKGKYVELRCDPISGHTALYWYRQSLGQGPEFLIYFQGTGAADDSGLPNDRFFAVRPEGSVSTLKIQRTERGDSAVYLCASSPSGGSGYTFGSGTRLTVV.

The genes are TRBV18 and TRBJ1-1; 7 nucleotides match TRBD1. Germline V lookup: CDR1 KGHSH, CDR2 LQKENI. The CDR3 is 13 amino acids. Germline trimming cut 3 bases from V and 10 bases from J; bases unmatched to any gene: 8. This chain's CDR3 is CASSPTGALGAFF. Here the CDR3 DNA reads TGTGCCAGCTCACCCACAGGGGCCCTTGGAGCTTTCTTT.

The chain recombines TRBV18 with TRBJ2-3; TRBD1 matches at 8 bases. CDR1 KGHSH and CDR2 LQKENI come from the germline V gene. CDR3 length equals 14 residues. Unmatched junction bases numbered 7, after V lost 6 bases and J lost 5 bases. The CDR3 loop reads CASSPRGRGDTQYF. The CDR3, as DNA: TGTGCCAGCTCTCCCAGGGGGCGGGGAGATACGCAGTATTTT.

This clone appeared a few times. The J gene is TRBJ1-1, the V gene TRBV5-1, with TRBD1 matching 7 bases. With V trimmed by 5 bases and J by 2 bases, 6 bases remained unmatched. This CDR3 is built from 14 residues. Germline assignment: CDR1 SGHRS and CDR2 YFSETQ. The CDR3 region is CASRGGTANTEAFF. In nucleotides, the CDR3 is TGCGCCAGCAGGGGAGGGACAGCCAACACTGAAGCTTTCTTT. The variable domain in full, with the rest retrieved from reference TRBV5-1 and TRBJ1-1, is KAGVTQTPRYLIKTRGQQVTLSCSPISGHRSVSWYQQTPGQGLQFLFEYFSETQRNKGNFPGRFSGRQFSNSRSEMNVSTLELGDSALYLCASRGGTANTEAFFGQGTRLTVV.

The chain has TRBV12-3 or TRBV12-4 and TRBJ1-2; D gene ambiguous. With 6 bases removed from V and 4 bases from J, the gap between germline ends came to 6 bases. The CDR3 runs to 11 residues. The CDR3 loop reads CASSRGYGYTF. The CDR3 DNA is TGTGCCAGCAGCCGGGGCTATGGCTACACCTTC.

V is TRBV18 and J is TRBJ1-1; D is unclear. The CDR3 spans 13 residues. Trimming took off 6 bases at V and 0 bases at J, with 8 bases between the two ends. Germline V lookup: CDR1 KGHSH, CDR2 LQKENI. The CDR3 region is CASSPEMNTEAFF. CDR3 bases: TGTGCCAGCTCGCCTGAAATGAACACTGAAGCTTTCTTT.

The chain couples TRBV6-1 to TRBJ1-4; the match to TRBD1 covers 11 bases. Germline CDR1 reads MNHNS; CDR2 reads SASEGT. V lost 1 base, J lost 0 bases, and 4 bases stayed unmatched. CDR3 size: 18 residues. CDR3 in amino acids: CASSEGLGQGATNEKLFF. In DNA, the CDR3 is TGTGCCAGCAGTGAAGGGCTGGGACAGGGGGCAACTAATGAAAAACTGTTTTTT.

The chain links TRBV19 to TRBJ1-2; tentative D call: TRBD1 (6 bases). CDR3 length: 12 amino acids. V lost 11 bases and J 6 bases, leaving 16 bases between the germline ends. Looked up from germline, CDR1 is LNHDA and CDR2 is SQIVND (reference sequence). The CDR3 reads CAVRDRQDGYTF. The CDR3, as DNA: TGTGCCGTGAGAGACAGGCAGGATGGCTACACCTTC.

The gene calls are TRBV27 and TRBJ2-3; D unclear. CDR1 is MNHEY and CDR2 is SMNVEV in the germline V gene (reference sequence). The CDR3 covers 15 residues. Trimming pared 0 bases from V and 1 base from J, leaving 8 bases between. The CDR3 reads CASSLSGFRTDTQYF. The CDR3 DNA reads TGTGCCAGCAGTTTATCGGGCTTCCGCACAGATACGCAGTATTTT.

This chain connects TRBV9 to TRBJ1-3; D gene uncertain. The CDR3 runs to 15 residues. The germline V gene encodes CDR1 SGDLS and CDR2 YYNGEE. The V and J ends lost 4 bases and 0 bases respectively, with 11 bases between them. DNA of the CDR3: TGTGCCAGCAGCAGGGCAGCGAGCTCTGGAAACACCATATATTTT. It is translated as CASSRAASSGNTIYF.

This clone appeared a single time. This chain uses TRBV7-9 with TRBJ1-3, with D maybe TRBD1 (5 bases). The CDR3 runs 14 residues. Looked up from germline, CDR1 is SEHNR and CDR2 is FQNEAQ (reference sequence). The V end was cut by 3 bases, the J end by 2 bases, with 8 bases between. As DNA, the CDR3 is TGTGCCAGCAGCTTTGGCAGGGCTGGAAACACCATATATTTT. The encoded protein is CASSFGRAGNTIYF.

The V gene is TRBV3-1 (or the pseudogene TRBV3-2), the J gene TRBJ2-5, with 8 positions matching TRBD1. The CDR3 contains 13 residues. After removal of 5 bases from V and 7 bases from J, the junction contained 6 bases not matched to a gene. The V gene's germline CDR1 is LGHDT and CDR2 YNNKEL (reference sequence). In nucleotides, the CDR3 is TGTGCCAGCAGCTTACACGACAGGGGGACCCAGTACTTC. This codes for CASSLHDRGTQYF.

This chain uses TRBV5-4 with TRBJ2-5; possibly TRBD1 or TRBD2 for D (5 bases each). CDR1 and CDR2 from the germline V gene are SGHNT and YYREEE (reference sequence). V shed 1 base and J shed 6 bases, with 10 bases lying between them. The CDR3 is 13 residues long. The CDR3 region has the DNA TGTGCCAGCAGCTTGTGGGGGAAGAAGACCCAGTACTTC. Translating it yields CASSLWGKKTQYF.

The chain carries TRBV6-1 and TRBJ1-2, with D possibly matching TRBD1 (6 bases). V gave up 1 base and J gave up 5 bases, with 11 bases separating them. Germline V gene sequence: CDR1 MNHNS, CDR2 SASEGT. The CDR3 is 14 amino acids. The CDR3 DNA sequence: TGTGCCAGCAGTGAAGGGGACATCGAGTATGGCTACACCTTC. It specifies CASSEGDIEYGYTF.

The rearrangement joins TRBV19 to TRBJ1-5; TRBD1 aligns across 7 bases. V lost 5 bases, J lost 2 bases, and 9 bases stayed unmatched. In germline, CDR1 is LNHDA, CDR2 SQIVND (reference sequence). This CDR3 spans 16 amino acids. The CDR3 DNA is TGTGCCAGTAGTGCAGACAGGGCTTACGGCAATCAGCCCCAGCATTTT. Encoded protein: CASSADRAYGNQPQHF.

CDR3 sequence: CASSYSPNYGELFF. DNA of the CDR3: TGTGCCAGCAGTTACTCGCCTAATTACGGGGAGCTGTTTTTT. The chain recombines TRBV6-6 with TRBJ2-2; D is ambiguous. The CDR3 runs to 14 residues. Germline CDR1 reads MNHNY; CDR2 reads SVGAGI (reference sequence). With 0 bases removed from V and 7 bases from J, the gap between germline ends came to 9 bases.